This paragraph covers one T cell receptor beta chain sequence. This clonotype has a handful of counts. No antigen is known for it. No clone much larger than this one lies a single base away; base qualities are absent. The intended sense of this specimen's treatment or condition label: allogeneic hematopoietic cell transplantation with graft depleted of TCRalphabeta T cells and CD19 B cells. TCRalphabeta/CD19-depleted allogeneic hematopoietic cell grafts were given to the transplant recipients, all of whom were children. This sample is part of a study of T-cell reconstitution after alpha-beta-depleted transplantation in children (dated by TCRdb to 2016 to 2018). Regarding the research as a whole: T-cell immune reconstitution after TCRalphabeta/CD19-depleted allogeneic hematopoietic cell transplantation in children was quantitatively tracked in the study by means of TCR repertoire profiling.

The library was prepared using PCR. The data were produced on an Illumina HiSeq 2500. Molecular barcoding was employed in the preparation of TCR libraries, with unique molecular identifiers being used to normalize TCRbeta repertoire quantification. The public reads were reprocessed in TCRdb via fastp at Q25 and MiXCR, keeping in-frame beta chains. CDR3 protein duplicates are merged, each entry listing the most common genes and DNA. This sample lists about 110,000 distinct CDR3 sequences; 10% were detected once. The top ten clonotypes cover 34% of the sample. Here is what the overall study found, with its caveats: Apparently early alphabetaT-cell count recovery about two months after transplant reportedly relied on only several hundred rapidly expanded clones derived from non-depleted graft cells. Over subsequent months, a decline in hyperexpanded clone frequencies was noted, and after one year, T-cell counts and TCRbeta diversity were mostly ascribed to newly produced T cells. The high TCRbeta diversity at day 60 in some patients was ascribed to recipient T cells and intrathymic progenitors that had survived conditioning.

Specimen: PBMCs, collected before TCRalphabeta/CD19-depleted stem cell transplant. This receptor was identified in a boy aged 2 to 10 with acute lymphoblastic leukemia, due to receive a stem cell transplant.

The DNA sequence is given as TGTGCCAGCTCACATGCAGGGGGCAAATACGAGCAGTACTTC. This encodes CASSHAGGKYEQYF. The sequence is built from TRBV18 and TRBJ2-7; TRBD1 aligns with 8 central bases. The germline V gene encodes CDR1 KGHSH and CDR2 LQKENI. The germline V end is reduced by 4 bases and the J end by 4 bases; junction bases left unmatched: 6. The CDR3 covers 14 residues, taking in both the cysteine and the phenylalanine. Only the CDR3 DNA stays, 42 bases, in frame from base 1.